This TCR beta chain was profiled in a study of shared clonotypes between healthy human individuals. The CDR3 loop spans 15 amino acids. Germline CDR1 and CDR2: SGHRS and YFSETQ. V gave up 0 bases and J gave up 6 bases, with 10 bases separating them. Measured with immunoSEQ multiplex PCR; TCRdb has only the in-frame clones, and not every one. This sample has some 900,000 clones, with roughly 72% found just once. This clone has a handful of counts. Additional DNA sequences in this sample encode the identical CDR3. The V gene is TRBV5-1, the J gene TRBJ1-6, with D tentatively TRBD1 (5 bases). This receptor was taken from a man aged 18 to 30 in good health. Material: memory CD4+ T cells sorted from blood. Subset defined: CD45RA-negative fraction. The CDR3 nucleotides read TGCGCCAGCAGCTTGGTCCAGGGAGGTAATTCACCCCTCCACTTT. Protein product: CASSLVQGGNSPLHF. Full variable domain (missing parts from reference TRBV5-1 and TRBJ1-6): KAGVTQTPRYLIKTRGQQVTLSCSPISGHRSVSWYQQTPGQGLQFLFEYFSETQRNKGNFPGRFSGRQFSNSRSEMNVSTLELGDSALYLCASSLVQGGNSPLHFGNGTRLTVT.